Below are 25 T cell receptor beta chains sequenced from a single sample in a study of T cell responses to AZD1222 COVID-19 vaccine. Produced via immunoSEQ multiplex PCR; TCRdb's table is partial and in-frame only. This sample has fewer than 120,000 clones, with around 81% found just once. The material sequenced was peripheral blood, taken on day 0 of AZD1222 vaccination. The receptors originated from an adult in good health.

This clone was detected only once. V usage is TRBV28 and J usage is TRBJ2-3; a possible D gene is TRBD1 (5 bases). The V gene's germline CDR1 is MDHEN and CDR2 SYDVKM. V shed 6 bases and J shed 4 bases, with 11 bases lying between them. The CDR3 has 13 residues. The CDR3 DNA reads as TGTGCCAGCAGCCCTTTAGGGGCAGATACGCAGTATTTT. Translating it yields CASSPLGADTQYF. Looking up the rest from reference TRBV28 and TRBJ2-3 gives the full variable domain: DVKVTQSSRYLVKRTGEKVFLECVQDMDHENMFWYRQDPGLGLRLIYFSYDVKMKEKGDIPEGYSVSREKKERFSLILESASTNQTSMYLCASSPLGADTQYFGPGTRLTVL.

The V and J genes are TRBV5-1 and TRBJ1-6, with D maybe TRBD1 (5 bases). V shed 2 bases and J shed 5 bases, with 11 bases lying between them. This CDR3 comprises 15 residues. Germline-derived CDR1 and CDR2 are SGHRS and YFSETQ. CDR3 residues: CASSLPGTDNSPLHF. The CDR3 DNA follows: TGCGCCAGCAGCTTACCCGGGACTGATAATTCACCCCTCCACTTT. The full variable domain, with the rest looked up from reference TRBV5-1 and TRBJ1-6, is KAGVTQTPRYLIKTRGQQVTLSCSPISGHRSVSWYQQTPGQGLQFLFEYFSETQRNKGNFPGRFSGRQFSNSRSEMNVSTLELGDSALYLCASSLPGTDNSPLHFGNGTRLTVT.

V and J are TRBV28 and TRBJ1-4; no clear D gene. The CDR3 has 12 residues. The germline V gene has CDR1 MDHEN and CDR2 SYDVKM. Between the trimmed V and J ends, which lost 6 bases and 8 bases, there was a span of 10 bases. CDR3 sequence (DNA): TGTGCCAGCAGCCGTCTAAGGGAAAAACTGTTTTTT. Protein sequence: CASSRLREKLFF.

The chain uses TRBV5-4 and TRBJ2-4; no reliable D call. V dropped 5 bases and J dropped 0 bases, with 18 bases sitting between them. Germline CDR1 is SGHNT and CDR2 is YYREEE (reference sequence). This CDR3 spans 17 amino acids. The CDR3 reads CASSRSQTTLAKNIQYF. The CDR3 DNA reads as TGTGCCAGCAGTCGGTCCCAAACCACGTTAGCCAAAAACATTCAGTACTTC.

The V call is TRBV7-6, the J call TRBJ2-3, with 10 bases lining up with TRBD2. Germline CDR1 and CDR2: SGHVS and FNYEAQ. This CDR3 comprises 16 residues. Trimming cost V 5 bases and J 2 bases; bases outside gene matches: 7. The DNA for the CDR3 is TGTGCCAGCAGCAAAAGCGGGGGGGCCCCCACAGATACGCAGTATTTT. It translates to CASSKSGGAPTDTQYF.

For the CDR3, the DNA is TGTGCCAGCAGTCGGAGACAGGGAAGTGATGGCTACACCTTC. Protein product: CASSRRQGSDGYTF. The V gene is TRBV27, the J gene TRBJ1-2; 7 nucleotides match TRBD1. The junction had 9 bases not matched to a gene; V was cut back by 5 bases and J by 6 bases. Germline CDR1 and CDR2: MNHEY and SMNVEV (reference sequence). The CDR3 has 14 amino acids.

The rearrangement joins TRBV5-1 to TRBJ2-3; no reliable D call. This CDR3 comprises 14 residues. Trimming cost V 5 bases and J 0 bases, with 10 bases left between them. Germline V gene data show CDR1 as SGHRS and CDR2 as YFSETQ. The CDR3 loop reads CASRPMSSTDTQYF. In DNA, the CDR3 is TGCGCCAGCAGGCCCATGTCTAGCACAGATACGCAGTATTTT.

This clone was found once. The chain couples TRBV11-2 to TRBJ2-7; TRBD2 matches at 7 bases. The CDR3 totals 14 residues. Germline values: CDR1 SGHAT, CDR2 FQNNGV. Trimming at V came to 2 bases and at J to 3 bases, leaving 4 bases not matched to a gene. This CDR3 is CASSLSSGFYEQYF. For the CDR3, the DNA is TGTGCCAGCAGCTTATCTAGCGGATTCTACGAGCAGTACTTC. Full variable domain (missing parts from reference TRBV11-2 and TRBJ2-7): EAGVAQSPRYKIIEKRQSVAFWCNPISGHATLYWYQQILGQGPKLLIQFQNNGVVDDSQLPKDRFSAERLKGVDSTLKIQPAKLEDSAVYLCASSLSSGFYEQYFGPGTRLTVT.

The CDR3, as DNA: TGTGCCAGCCGCCCGGAGGGTAGCAATCAGCCCCAGCATTTT. Translated: CASRPEGSNQPQHF. V gene TRBV6-2 or TRBV6-3 combines with J gene TRBJ1-5, with D unresolved. The CDR3 has 14 amino acids. Germline V gene sequence: CDR1 MNHEY, CDR2 SVGEGT. V lost 8 bases to trimming and J lost 0 bases, with 11 bases between them.

CDR3 sequence: CASSTGTSVNTGELFF. CDR3 DNA: TGTGCCAGTAGTACCGGGACTAGCGTTAACACCGGGGAGCTGTTTTTT. V gene TRBV19 combines with J gene TRBJ2-2, with 10 bases that match TRBD2. V shed 4 bases and J 2 bases; nucleotides not matched to a gene: 4. The CDR3 consists of 16 residues. Germline V gene data show CDR1 as LNHDA and CDR2 as SQIVND (reference sequence).

CDR3 loop: CASVRQSTSANYGYTF. The CDR3 nucleotides read TGTGCCAGCGTCAGACAGAGCACTTCGGCTAACTATGGCTACACCTTC. The chain joins TRBV7-2 to TRBJ1-2; perhaps TRBD1 as D (5 bases). Trimming pared 8 bases from V and 0 bases from J, leaving 19 bases between. The CDR3 contains 16 residues. Germline CDR1 is SGHTA and CDR2 is FQGNSA.

V and J are TRBV27 and TRBJ2-1; 13 bases line up with TRBD2. V dropped 2 bases and J dropped 10; count of bases not matched to a gene: 5. The germline gives CDR1 MNHEY, CDR2 SMNVEV (reference sequence). The CDR3 has 15 residues. CDR3 DNA sequence: TGTGCCAGCAGTTTACGAGGACTAGCGGGAGAAGAGCAGTTCTTC. Encoded protein: CASSLRGLAGEEQFF.

The chain carries TRBV7-2 and TRBJ1-2; 7 nucleotides match TRBD1. The CDR3 runs 15 residues. V trimming: 4 bases; J trimming: 4 bases; junction bases outside the gene matches: 9. Germline assignment: CDR1 SGHTA and CDR2 FQGNSA. This chain's CDR3 is CASSSGTAMGYGYTF. CDR3 coding DNA: TGTGCCAGCAGCTCCGGGACAGCGATGGGCTATGGCTACACCTTC.

The chain joins TRBV6-2 or TRBV6-3 to TRBJ1-2, with D hard to call. The germline V and J ends were trimmed by 6 bases and 7 bases, with 18 bases remaining between them. Germline CDR1 is MNHEY and CDR2 is SVGEGT. The CDR3 covers 14 residues. The CDR3 sequence is CASSPVGERSGYTF. DNA for the CDR3: TGTGCCAGCAGCCCGGTTGGGGAGAGAAGTGGCTACACCTTC.

The chain joins TRBV19 to TRBJ2-2; D perhaps matches TRBD2 (6 bases). The CDR3 runs to 16 residues. Germline V lookup: CDR1 LNHDA, CDR2 SQIVND (reference sequence). V shed 10 bases and J shed 1 base, with 19 bases lying between them. CDR3 DNA: TGTGCCACCCAACCCCGCGGGACTCTGAACACCGGGGAGCTGTTTTTT. Protein sequence: CATQPRGTLNTGELFF.

V gene TRBV4-1 combines with J gene TRBJ1-3; D not certain. Germline V lookup: CDR1 MGHRA, CDR2 YSYEKL. This CDR3 contains 15 residues. V lost 0 bases, J lost 0 bases, and 6 bases lay in between. The CDR3 DNA sequence: TGCGCCAGCAGCCAAGAAGCTACCTCTGGAAACACCATATATTTT. The encoded protein is CASSQEATSGNTIYF.

The chain has TRBV30 and TRBJ1-5; D gene uncertain. The germline V and J ends were trimmed by 3 bases and 5 bases, with 11 bases remaining between them. The germline V gene has CDR1 GTSNPN and CDR2 SVGIG (reference sequence). The CDR3 covers 13 residues. The DNA for the CDR3 is TGTGCCTGGAGGCCCATTCGGGATCAGCCCCAGCATTTT. This gives the protein CAWRPIRDQPQHF.

The chain joins TRBV5-1 to TRBJ2-5, with D possibly being TRBD1 (7 bases). V shed 6 bases and J shed 4 bases, with 19 bases lying between them. The CDR3 covers 15 residues. Germline CDR1 is SGHRS and CDR2 is YFSETQ. The CDR3 DNA is TGCGCCAGCAAATCGTGGCAGGGGGGAGGAGAGACCCAGTACTTC. This encodes CASKSWQGGGETQYF.

This chain uses TRBV4-3 with TRBJ2-2; D uncertain. The germline V gene has CDR1 LGHNA and CDR2 YSLEER. This CDR3 is 16 amino acids long. The V and J ends lost 4 bases and 3 bases respectively, with 15 bases between them. CDR3 sequence: CASSLLTGLDTGELFF. In DNA form, the CDR3 reads TGCGCCAGCAGCCTATTAACGGGTTTAGACACCGGGGAGCTGTTTTTT.

The chain uses TRBV30 and TRBJ1-5; D is uncertain. V was trimmed by 1 base and J by 4 bases, leaving 5 bases between them. The germline CDR1 and CDR2 sequences are GTSNPN and SVGIG (reference sequence). This CDR3 has 12 amino acids. As DNA, the CDR3 is TGTGCCTGGAGTGCACCTAATCAGCCCCAGCATTTT. This gives the protein CAWSAPNQPQHF. The entire variable domain, with the rest obtained from reference TRBV30 and TRBJ1-5, is as follows: SQTIHQWPATLVQPVGSPLSLECTVEGTSNPNLYWYRQAAGRGLQLLFYSVGIGQISSEVPQNLSASRPQDRQFILSSKKLLLSDSGFYLCAWSAPNQPQHFGDGTRLSIL.

This clone has just a few counts. The V call is TRBV19, the J call TRBJ2-4; 9 bases are a match to TRBD1. The CDR3 sequence is 18 residues long. CDR1 LNHDA and CDR2 SQIVND come from the germline V gene (reference sequence). The V segment lost 4 bases and the J segment 1 base; nucleotides outside the gene matches: 11. CDR3 DNA: TGTGCCAGTAGTACCACCGGGACAGGGAATTTGGCCAAAAACATTCAGTACTTC. Its translation: CASSTTGTGNLAKNIQYF. Together with reference TRBV19 and TRBJ2-4, the CDR3 gives the full variable domain: DGGITQSPKYLFRKEGQNVTLSCEQNLNHDAMYWYRQDPGQGLRLIYYSQIVNDFQKGDIAEGYSVSREKKESFPLTVTSAQKNPTAFYLCASSTTGTGNLAKNIQYFGAGTRLSVL.

As concerns this clone: It is likely a read error, because the conserved phenylalanine at the end of the CDR3 is missing. The limits of the CDR3 on the DNA are not certain, so only TCRdb's listed CDR3 is given. V usage is TRBV6-2 or TRBV6-3 and J usage is TRBJ1-2; the table's D call TRBD1 went unverified against the DNA. The CDR3 has 12 residues if both end residues are counted. CDR1 is MNHEY, CDR2 SVGEGT, per germline. The CDR3 loop reads CASSYLGQPSVY.

This chain connects TRBV3-1 (or the pseudogene TRBV3-2) to TRBJ1-2; TRBD1 is a possible D gene (5 bases). V lost 3 bases, J lost 0 bases, and 14 bases lay in between. Germline CDR1 and CDR2: LGHDT and YNNKEL (reference sequence). CDR3 length: 16 amino acids. In DNA form, the CDR3 reads TGTGCCAGCAGCCAGGAATACAGGAGATCTAACTATGGCTACACCTTC. Translation gives CASSQEYRRSNYGYTF.

The V call is TRBV19, the J call TRBJ2-2, with TRBD2 as a possible D gene (5 bases). Germline CDR1 is LNHDA and CDR2 is SQIVND (reference sequence). This CDR3 spans 15 amino acids. V lost 1 base and J lost 7, with 13 bases in between. The CDR3 DNA reads TGTGCCAGTAGTATAGTGGCTAGCCACGGCGGGGAGCTGTTTTTT. Its translation: CASSIVASHGGELFF.

This chain uses TRBV7-9 with TRBJ1-1, with a tentative D call TRBD1 (5 bases). The CDR3 extends over 14 amino acids. The V gene lost 2 bases and the J gene lost 7 bases, with 14 bases spanning the gap. Germline V gene data show CDR1 as SEHNR and CDR2 as FQNEAQ (reference sequence). The CDR3 DNA sequence: TGTGCCAGCAGCTTACTCAGGGTAGGTGTTGAAGCTTTCTTT. This translates into CASSLLRVGVEAFF. The whole variable domain, remainder taken from reference TRBV7-9 and TRBJ1-1, is DTGVSQNPRHKITKRGQNVTFRCDPISEHNRLYWYRQTLGQGPEFLTYFQNEAQLEKSRLLSDRFSAERPKGSFSTLEIQRTEQGDSAMYLCASSLLRVGVEAFFGQGTRLTVV.